The 20 T cell receptor beta chains in this list originate from one sample, sequenced in a study of Tregs in tolerant kidney transplant recipients. No cognate antigen is known for these TCRs. The table came from immunoSEQ multiplex PCR; TCRdb's copy has only in-frame clones and leaves some out. The sample has about 19,000 clones, about three fifths seen once; the top ten hold about 3.5%. The sample taken for sequencing was Tregs from blood cultured with allogeneic cells. These receptors were taken from a human donor in good health.

V is TRBV30 and J is TRBJ2-7; 14 positions agree with TRBD2. J gave up 11 bases and V 0 bases, and 6 bases lay outside the gene matches. This CDR3 is 14 amino acids long. Germline CDR1 reads GTSNPN; CDR2 reads SVGIG (reference sequence). CDR3: CAWSVRLAGGYEYF. In DNA, the CDR3 is TGTGCCTGGAGTGTACGACTAGCGGGAGGGTACGAGTACTTC.

The CDR3, as DNA: TGTGCCAGCAGTTCCCGGGCAGGGGGCACCTATGGCTACACCTTC. Translation gives CASSSRAGGTYGYTF. The V call is TRBV27, the J call TRBJ1-2, with 8 bases matching TRBD1. This CDR3 has 15 amino acids. Germline V lookup: CDR1 MNHEY, CDR2 SMNVEV (reference sequence). V dropped 4 bases and J dropped 4; count of bases not matched to a gene: 8.

The rearrangement joins TRBV5-1 to TRBJ2-7; D is unclear. The CDR3 has 15 residues. Trimming stripped 2 bases from V and 3 bases from J, with 15 bases between. Germline V gene data show CDR1 as SGHRS and CDR2 as YFSETQ. DNA for the CDR3: TGCGCCAGCAGCTTCACCCCGGGCACCAACTACGAGCAGTACTTC. Protein product: CASSFTPGTNYEQYF.

The J gene is TRBJ1-1, the V gene TRBV15; D gene uncertain. The V end lost 0 bases, the J end lost 0 bases, and 5 bases lay between the germline ends. The CDR3 runs to 14 residues. Germline CDR1 LNHNV, CDR2 YYDKDF (reference sequence). DNA of the CDR3: TGTGCCACCAGCAGAGATTGGGTGAACACTGAAGCTTTCTTT. Protein sequence: CATSRDWVNTEAFF.

In its sample, this clone was seen a few times. The CDR3 reads CASALEGHSNQPQHF. In DNA, the CDR3 is TGTGCCAGCGCCTTGGAGGGGCATAGCAATCAGCCCCAGCATTTT. The chain employs TRBV6-1 and TRBJ1-5, with a possible D match to TRBD1 (5 bases). Per the germline V gene, CDR1 is MNHNS and CDR2 is SASEGT. The CDR3 consists of 15 residues. The ends were cut back, 8 bases at V and 0 bases at J, with 14 bases in the middle.

This clone came up a few times. This chain links TRBV4-1 with TRBJ2-4; possibly TRBD1 for D (6 bases). CDR3 length equals 16 residues. Trimming removed 1 base from V and 7 bases from J, with 17 bases in between. CDR1 MGHRA and CDR2 YSYEKL come from the germline V gene. In DNA form, the CDR3 reads TGCGCCAGCAGCCAAGGCCCAGGGGCGGTCTGGAACATTCAGTACTTC. This encodes CASSQGPGAVWNIQYF.

The chain recombines TRBV9 with TRBJ1-1; 7 nucleotides align to TRBD1. The CDR3 covers 16 residues. Germline values: CDR1 SGDLS, CDR2 YYNGEE. After removal of 0 bases from V and 0 bases from J, the junction contained 5 bases not matched to a gene. As DNA, the CDR3 is TGTGCCAGCAGCGTAGATCAGGGGGACTTGAACACTGAAGCTTTCTTT. Its protein product is CASSVDQGDLNTEAFF.

The J gene is TRBJ2-5, the V gene TRBV2; D gene uncertain. The CDR3 is 12 residues long. V was trimmed by 4 bases and J by 6 bases, leaving 9 bases between them. Germline values: CDR1 SNHLY, CDR2 FYNNEI. The CDR3 DNA reads TGTGCCAGCAGTGCTACGAGTAAGACCCAGTACTTC. Amino acid sequence: CASSATSKTQYF.

This chain connects TRBV2 to TRBJ1-1, with 9 bases that match TRBD1. The V gene end was trimmed by 10 bases and the J gene end by 2 bases; junction bases not matched to a gene: 20. This CDR3 comprises 18 residues. Germline assignment: CDR1 SNHLY and CDR2 FYNNEI. This CDR3 is CATFKRGGWGQGNTEAFF. The CDR3 coding sequence is TGTGCCACCTTCAAACGGGGAGGGTGGGGACAGGGAAACACTGAAGCTTTCTTT.

This clone came up a few times. The chain links TRBV5-1 to TRBJ1-6; D remains unclear. V dropped 1 base and J dropped 8 bases, with 7 bases sitting between them. The germline CDR1 and CDR2 sequences are SGHRS and YFSETQ. This CDR3 is 13 amino acids long. The CDR3 spells CASSLLYDSPLHF. The CDR3 nucleotides are TGCGCCAGCAGCTTGTTGTACGATTCACCCCTCCACTTT.

The chain combines TRBV18 with TRBJ1-2; no clear D gene. V was pared by 2 bases and J by 1 base, with 5 bases between. Germline-derived CDR1 and CDR2 are KGHSH and LQKENI. The CDR3 loop spans 13 amino acids. The CDR3 bases are TGTGCCAGCTCACCAAACGATAACTATGGCTACACCTTC. It specifies CASSPNDNYGYTF.

V and J are TRBV18 and TRBJ2-7, with D perhaps TRBD1 (5 bases). This CDR3 is 13 amino acids long. Trimming shortened V by 2 bases and J by 4 bases, and 9 bases separated the two germline ends. The germline CDR1 and CDR2 sequences are KGHSH and LQKENI. CDR3 amino acids: CASSPVRDYEQYF. The CDR3 DNA is TGTGCCAGCTCACCAGTCAGGGATTACGAGCAGTACTTC.

This chain uses TRBV5-4 with TRBJ1-1, with a weak D call TRBD1 (5 bases). CDR1 is SGHNT, CDR2 YYREEE, per germline (reference sequence). The V gene lost 1 base and the J gene lost 2 bases, with 12 bases spanning the gap. This CDR3 has 15 amino acids. The chain's CDR3 is CASSLLWQGNTEAFF. The CDR3 DNA follows: TGTGCCAGCAGCTTGTTGTGGCAGGGAAACACTGAAGCTTTCTTT.

The J gene is TRBJ1-1, the V gene TRBV29-1; TRBD1 is a possible D gene (5 bases). CDR1 SQVTM and CDR2 ANQGSEA come from the germline V gene. This CDR3 region has 13 residues. V was clipped by 3 bases and J by 1 base, with 9 bases between them. The CDR3 region has the DNA TGCAGCGTTGAGGGGGGGACGAACACTGAAGCTTTCTTT. Translation: CSVEGGTNTEAFF.

The chain uses TRBV19 and TRBJ2-1; D is ambiguous. The V gene's germline CDR1 is LNHDA and CDR2 SQIVND (reference sequence). The CDR3 totals 13 residues. V was trimmed by 8 bases and J by 0 bases, leaving 8 bases between them. Here the CDR3 DNA reads TGTGCCAGTTCCCTTAGCTCCTACAATGAGCAGTTCTTC. This translates into CASSLSSYNEQFF.

The chain recombines TRBV18 with TRBJ1-4; D unclear. The V gene lost 2 bases and the J gene lost 2 bases, with 9 bases spanning the gap. The CDR3 extends over 15 amino acids. The germline CDR1 and CDR2 sequences are KGHSH and LQKENI. The CDR3 DNA follows: TGTGCCAGCTCACCAGGCAGGCGCACTAATGAAAAACTGTTTTTT. Translation gives CASSPGRRTNEKLFF.

The V call is TRBV15, the J call TRBJ1-2, with a tentative D call TRBD1 (5 bases). This CDR3 has 14 amino acids. Per the germline V gene, CDR1 is LNHNV and CDR2 is YYDKDF (reference sequence). V lost 0 bases and J 4 bases, leaving 9 bases between the germline ends. The CDR3 DNA sequence: TGTGCCACCAGCAGAGATCGCGGGGGCTATGGCTACACCTTC. It specifies CATSRDRGGYGYTF.

A single count supports this clone. The gene calls are TRBV10-1 and TRBJ2-2, with 15 bases identical to TRBD2. The CDR3 totals 14 residues. The germline CDR1 and CDR2 sequences are WNHNN and SYGVQD (reference sequence). With 8 bases clipped from V and 6 bases from J, the junction kept 1 base outside the gene matches. The CDR3 nucleotides read TGCGCCAGCGGACTAGCGGGAGGGGCCGGGGAGCTGTTTTTT. The encoded protein is CASGLAGGAGELFF.

The rearrangement uses TRBV29-1 and TRBJ1-3; D remains unclear. This CDR3 has 13 amino acids. Trimming pared 4 bases from V and 4 bases from J, leaving 11 bases between. Germline V CDR1 and CDR2: SQVTM, ANQGSEA. CDR3 bases: TGCAGCGTTGGGGGAGTCGCAGGAAACACCATATATTTT. Protein sequence: CSVGGVAGNTIYF.

The V gene is TRBV2, the J gene TRBJ2-5; D gene uncertain. Germline assignment: CDR1 SNHLY and CDR2 FYNNEI. Trimming left V 6 bases short and J 2 bases short, with 4 bases between. CDR3 length: 11 residues. The CDR3 spells CASSGQETQYF. The CDR3 coding sequence is TGTGCCAGCAGCGGACAAGAGACCCAGTACTTC.